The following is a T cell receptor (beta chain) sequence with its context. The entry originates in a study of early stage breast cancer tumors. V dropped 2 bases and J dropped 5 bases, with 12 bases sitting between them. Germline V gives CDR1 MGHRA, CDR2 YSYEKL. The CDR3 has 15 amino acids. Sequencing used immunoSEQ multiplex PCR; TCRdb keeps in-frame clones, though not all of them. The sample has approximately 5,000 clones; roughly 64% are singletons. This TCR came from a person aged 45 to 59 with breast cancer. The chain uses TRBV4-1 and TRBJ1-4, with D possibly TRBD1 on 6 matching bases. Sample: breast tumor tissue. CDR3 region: CASSQPGERNEKLFF. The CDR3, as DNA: TGCGCCAGCAGCCAACCAGGGGAACGGAATGAAAAACTGTTTTTT.